One and the same sample provided the 8 T cell receptor beta chains below, sequenced in a study of T cell repertoires in cytomegalovirus infection. MiXCR was run by TCRdb on the reads, yielding one entry per CDR3 protein. The sample shows some 800,000 distinct CDR3 sequences, less than 35% of them seen only once. These receptors' targets are unknown. The source material was cultured CD8+ T cells from PBMCs, sampled from culture after CMV antigen stimulation. These receptors came from a human donor in good health (CMV status not recorded). Some clones in this sample may be carry-over from other donors' samples.

A few counts support this clonotype. This chain joins TRBV6-4 and TRBJ1-2; TRBD1 might be the D (6 bases). CDR1 MRHNA and CDR2 SNTAGT come from the germline V gene. Trimming stripped 6 bases from V and 6 bases from J, with 14 bases between. The CDR3 consists of 13 residues. Here the CDR3 reads CASSETGVDGYTF. The CDR3 nucleotides read TGTGCCAGCAGCGAGACAGGAGTAGATGGCTACACCTTC.

This clonotype was counted only a few times. V and J are TRBV7-9 and TRBJ2-1, with D unresolved. From germline, CDR1 is SEHNR and CDR2 FQNEAQ (reference sequence). The length of the CDR3 is 14 residues. Trimming pared 1 base from V and 3 bases from J, leaving 7 bases between. The CDR3 spells CASSLVPLYNEQFF. CDR3 in DNA: TGTGCCAGCAGCTTAGTCCCTCTCTACAATGAGCAGTTCTTC.

The chain joins TRBV6-6 to TRBJ1-2; TRBD1 might be the D (5 bases). CDR1 MNHNY and CDR2 SVGAGI come from the germline V gene (reference sequence). The CDR3 is 11 residues long. The CDR3 is CAVRGFDGYTF. The CDR3 region has the DNA TGTGCAGTTCGGGGGTTTGATGGCTACACCTTC.

This clonotype has more than one count but fewer than ten. The chain uses TRBV7-9 and TRBJ2-7, with D perhaps matching TRBD1 (5 bases). The V end was cut by 5 bases, the J end by 5 bases, with 13 bases between. The CDR3 consists of 13 residues. Germline assignment: CDR1 SEHNR and CDR2 FQNEAQ (reference sequence). CDR3 DNA: TGTGCCAGCAGCCCCCCCCAAGGGGACGAGCAGTACTTC. Translated, it gives CASSPPQGDEQYF.

A few counts support this clonotype. The V and J genes are TRBV28 and TRBJ1-5; D remains ambiguous. V lost 3 bases and J 0 bases, leaving 15 bases between the germline ends. The CDR3 contains 17 residues. Per the germline V gene, CDR1 is MDHEN and CDR2 is SYDVKM. The CDR3 sequence: CASSFWNHEDSNQPQHF. The CDR3 nucleotides read TGTGCCAGCAGTTTTTGGAACCACGAAGATAGCAATCAGCCCCAGCATTTT.

This clonotype showed up just a few times. The CDR3 loop reads CATSRVGQGADEQFF. The CDR3 coding sequence is TGTGCCACCAGCAGAGTAGGCCAGGGGGCCGATGAGCAGTTCTTC. This chain connects TRBV15 to TRBJ2-1, with TRBD1 matching over 8 bases. Germline loops: CDR1 LNHNV, CDR2 YYDKDF (reference sequence). V lost 1 base, J lost 8 bases, and 7 bases stayed unmatched. The CDR3 consists of 15 residues. Supplemented by reference TRBV15 and TRBJ2-1, the full variable domain reads DAMVIQNPRYQVTQFGKPVTLSCSQTLNHNVMYWYQQKSSQAPKLLFHYYDKDFNNEADTPDNFQSRRPNTSFCFLDIRSPGLGDTAMYLCATSRVGQGADEQFFGPGTRLTVL.

This clonotype was seen ten or more times. The V and J genes are TRBV12-3 or TRBV12-4 and TRBJ1-2; D is possibly TRBD1 (6 bases). With 2 bases removed from V and 3 bases from J, the gap between germline ends came to 16 bases. There are 16 residues in the CDR3. CDR3 nucleotide sequence: TGTGCCAGCAGTTTACGTGAAGGGGGGCAGGACTATGGCTACACCTTC. Encoded protein: CASSLREGGQDYGYTF.

This clonotype was observed a handful of times. The junction and the germline gene differ at one end; a read error may be behind it. The rearrangement uses TRBV7-6 and TRBJ2-5, with D maybe TRBD2 (5 bases). Germline V CDR1 and CDR2: SGHVS, FNYEAQ. This CDR3 spans 13 amino acids. The CDR3 here is CASSELEQETQYF. The CDR3, as DNA: TGTGCTAGCAGCGAACTAGAACAAGAGACCCAGTACTTC. The full variable domain, in which reference TRBV7-6 and TRBJ2-5 provide the parts outside the CDR3, is GAGVSQSPRYKVTKRGQDVALRCDPISGHVSLYWYRQALGQGPEFLTYFNYEAQQDKSGLPNDRFSAERPEGSISTLTIQRTEQRDSAMYRCASSELEQETQYFGPGTRLLVL.